Shown below are 2 T cell receptor beta chains from a single sample sequenced in a study of metastatic and nonmetastatic thyroid tumors. Using MiXCR, TCRdb reanalyzed the PCR reads. The sample lists tens of thousands of clones, 20% to 25% occurring once. Prior to thyroid surgery, none of the patients had received any treatment. Sample: blood. These receptors were obtained from a female donor with papillary thyroid cancer or a benign thyroid nodule (not recorded which). Some clones in this sample may be carry-over from other donors' samples.

Points on this clone: This may stem from a read error, because a much larger clone lies one nucleotide away. V gene TRBV18 combines with J gene TRBJ1-4, with D possibly matching TRBD1 (5 bases). Germline CDR1 and CDR2: KGHSH and LQKENI. The CDR3 is 16 residues long. This CDR3 reads CAGSRGTLGANEKLFF. CDR3 in DNA: TGTGCCGGCTCACGCGGGACTCTCGGGGCTAATGAAAAACTGTTTTTT.

The genes are TRBV30 and TRBJ1-5; D not certain. Trimming stripped 2 bases from V and 1 base from J, with 6 bases between. The CDR3 runs 13 residues. CDR1 is GTSNPN and CDR2 is SVGIG in the germline V gene (reference sequence). Written as DNA, the CDR3 is TGTGCCTGGAGTCAGCAGAGCAATCAGCCCCAGCATTTT. This translates into CAWSQQSNQPQHF.